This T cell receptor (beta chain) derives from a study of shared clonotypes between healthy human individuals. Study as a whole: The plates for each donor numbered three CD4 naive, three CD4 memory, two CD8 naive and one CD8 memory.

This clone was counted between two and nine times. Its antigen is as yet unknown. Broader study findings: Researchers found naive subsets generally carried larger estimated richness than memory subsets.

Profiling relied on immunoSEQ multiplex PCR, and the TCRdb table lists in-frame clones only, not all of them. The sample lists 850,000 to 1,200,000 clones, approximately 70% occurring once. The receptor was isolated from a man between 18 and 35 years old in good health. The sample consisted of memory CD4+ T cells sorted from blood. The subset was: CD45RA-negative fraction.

The CDR3 DNA follows: TGCGCCAGCAGCCGAAGGGAAGGCGATGAGCAGTTCTTC. Its protein is CASSRREGDEQFF. The rearrangement joins TRBV4-3 to TRBJ2-1; D is ambiguous. CDR1 is LGHNA, CDR2 YSLEER, per germline. The CDR3 contains 13 residues. The V end was cut by 4 bases, the J end by 8 bases, with 12 bases between.